One sample yielded the 13 T cell receptor beta chains listed below, sequenced in a study of Tregs in tolerant kidney transplant recipients. Recipients received nonmyeloablative bone marrow transplants from related graft donors, with transient mixed chimerism. Using immunoSEQ multiplex PCR, the repertoire was profiled, and TCRdb retains in-frame clones only, with some absent. This sample carries some 30,000 clones, with 1.8% going to the ten biggest clones. This sample comprised CD4+ T cells from blood (PBMCs), obtained 24 months after the transplant. Receptors were obtained from a human patient who received a combined kidney and bone marrow transplant. T cells may partly derive from the graft donor.

CDR3 DNA, as far as it was read: TGTGCCAGCAGCTTACTAGCGGGAGGTTACAATGAG. Translating it yields CASSLLAGGYNE. The whole CDR3 is CASSLLAGGYNEQFF. The V call is TRBV7-3, the J call TRBJ2-1; 11 nucleotides line up with TRBD2. Read sequence stops 3 residues before the CDR3 end, and the germline J gene provides the missing end. The germline CDR1 and CDR2 sequences are SGHTA and FQGTGA. The CDR3 loop spans 15 amino acids. V gave up 2 bases and J gave up 4 bases; unmatched junction bases: 1.

Concerning this clone: With the read ending 3 residues before the CDR3 end, the germline J gene is used to fill in that end. The chain uses TRBV5-1 and TRBJ2-1; 7 bases fit TRBD1. There are 16 residues in the CDR3. Germline lookup yields CDR1 SGHRS and CDR2 YFSETQ. Trimming removed 0 bases from V and 4 bases from J; junction bases left unmatched: 7. The CDR3 bases that were read are TGCGCCAGCAGCTTGGGGGACAGCTCAGTTTACAATGAG. Translated, it gives CASSLGDSSVYNE. The whole CDR3 is CASSLGDSSVYNEQFF.

With respect to this clone: The missing CDR3 end, 3 residues past where the read stops, is filled in from the germline J gene. The chain is built from TRBV20-1 and TRBJ2-7, with D hard to call. Trimming pared 5 bases from V and 0 bases from J, leaving 17 bases between. CDR3 length equals 15 residues. In germline, CDR1 is DFQATT, CDR2 SNEGSKA (reference sequence). CDR3 sequence: CSAPVAGRSSYEQYF. The sequenced CDR3 bases are TGCAGTGCTCCCGTCGCTGGCCGAAGCTCCTACGAG.

On this clone itself: The CDR3 goes on 3 residues after the read ends, and that part is filled in from the germline J gene. The chain links TRBV6-2 or TRBV6-3 to TRBJ2-3; 10 nucleotides match TRBD2. J gave up 6 bases and V 6 bases, and 3 bases lay outside the gene matches. The germline CDR1 and CDR2 sequences are MNHEY and SVGEGT. There are 13 residues in the CDR3. This CDR3 is CASSRGLADTQYF. The part of the CDR3 DNA that was read is TGTGCCAGCAGCCGGGGACTAGCGGATACG.

Regarding this clone: The read stops 3 residues short of the end of the CDR3; the missing end is completed from the germline J gene. The genes are TRBV20-1 and TRBJ1-1; possible D gene TRBD1, 5 bases. Trimming took 6 bases from V and 1 from J, leaving 18 bases between them. CDR3 length: 15 amino acids. The germline V gene has CDR1 DFQATT and CDR2 SNEGSKA (reference sequence). This chain's CDR3 is CSAPKAAGTNTEAFF. The DNA read from the CDR3 is TGCAGTGCCCCTAAGGCTGCGGGGACGAACACTGAA.

CDR3 residues: CSAREHPNPTLEAFF. The sequenced CDR3 bases are TGCAGTGCTAGAGAGCATCCCAATCCGACTCTTGAA. This rearrangement joins TRBV20-1 to TRBJ1-1; no clear D. The read ends 3 residues before the CDR3 terminus; that terminus is restored from the germline J gene. Germline values: CDR1 DFQATT, CDR2 SNEGSKA (reference sequence). This CDR3 region has 15 residues. Deletions cut 0 bases from V and 7 bases from J, with 18 bases between.

Comments on this clone: The DNA ends 3 residues before the CDR3 does, and the rest of the CDR3 is filled in from the germline J gene. The chain recombines TRBV5-1 with TRBJ2-1, with D perhaps matching TRBD2 (6 bases). The length of the CDR3 is 13 residues. From germline, CDR1 is SGHRS and CDR2 YFSETQ. V lost 3 bases, J lost 4 bases, and 8 bases lay in between. CDR3 loop: CASSWDSYNEQFF. The CDR3 bases that were read are TGCGCCAGCAGCTGGGACTCATACAATGAG.

Concerning this clone: The CDR3 goes on 3 residues after the read ends, and that part is filled in from the germline J gene. The J gene is TRBJ2-3, the V gene TRBV5-1, with D uncertain. CDR1 and CDR2 from the germline V gene are SGHRS and YFSETQ. Deletions cut 3 bases from V and 2 bases from J, with 7 bases between. The CDR3 is made up of 13 amino acids. CDR3 DNA, as far as it was read: TGCGCCAGCAGCTGGTACAACACAGATACG. This gives the protein CASSWYNTDT. The full CDR3 protein reads CASSWYNTDTQYF. Filled out from reference TRBV5-1 and TRBJ2-3, the complete variable domain reads KAGVTQTPRYLIKTRGQQVTLSCSPISGHRSVSWYQQTPGQGLQFLFEYFSETQRNKGNFPGRFSGRQFSNSRSEMNVSTLELGDSALYLCASSWYNTDTQYFGPGTRLTVL.

About this clone itself: The read ends 3 residues before the CDR3 terminus; that terminus is restored from the germline J gene. The chain uses TRBV7-2 and TRBJ1-4, with D uncertain. Germline V lookup: CDR1 SGHTA, CDR2 FQGNSA. The V and J ends lost 6 bases and 8 bases respectively, with 13 bases between them. The CDR3 sequence is 13 residues long. The CDR3 sequence is CASSPRVGEKLFF. The sequenced CDR3 bases are TGTGCCAGCAGTCCTCGGGTTGGGGAAAAA.

A note on this clone: Read sequence stops 3 residues before the CDR3 end, and the germline J gene provides the missing end. The V gene is TRBV5-1, the J gene TRBJ2-2, with 13 bases identical to TRBD2. Trimming took 1 base from V and 0 from J; bases not matched to a gene: 9. The CDR3 is 20 amino acids. Germline V gene data show CDR1 as SGHRS and CDR2 as YFSETQ. The covered CDR3 bases are TGCGCCAGCAGCTTGTTCGGACTAGCGGGAGTTTTCGCGAACACCGGGGAG. Translating gives CASSLFGLAGVFANTGE. The entire CDR3 protein is CASSLFGLAGVFANTGELFF.

Regarding this clone: The read finishes 3 residues shy of the CDR3 end, and the germline J gene is used to complete it. J is TRBJ2-7 and V is TRBV10-3; TRBD1 aligns across 12 bases. Germline CDR1 is ENHRY and CDR2 is SYGVKD. The junction had 5 bases not matched to a gene; V was cut back by 2 bases and J by 3 bases. There are 16 residues in the CDR3. The covered CDR3 bases are TGTGCCATCAGTGAGAGGGGGACAGGGGGCAACTACGAG. It is translated as CAISERGTGGNYE. The complete CDR3 reads CAISERGTGGNYEQYF.

About this clone itself: Coverage ceases 3 residues before the CDR3 finishes, and the germline J gene fills in the end. The chain recombines TRBV2 with TRBJ2-2, with TRBD2 matching 8 bases. Germline-derived CDR1 and CDR2 are SNHLY and FYNNEI. The V and J ends lost 2 bases and 0 bases, in that order; junction bases with no gene match: 5. This CDR3 has 17 amino acids. Incomplete CDR3 DNA: TGTGCCAGCAGTGAAAGTGCGGGAGGCACGAACACCGGGGAG. Translating it yields CASSESAGGTNTGE. The whole CDR3 reads CASSESAGGTNTGELFF.

This clone counts as medium-sized (0.01 to 0.1%) by frequency. The CDR3 is cut off 3 residues early in the read; its end comes from the germline J gene. This chain joins TRBV6-1 and TRBJ1-1, with a weak D call TRBD1 (6 bases). The V gene lost 3 bases and the J gene lost 3 bases, with 11 bases spanning the gap. The V gene's germline CDR1 is MNHNS and CDR2 SASEGT. This CDR3 region has 14 residues. CDR3 protein: CASSEVQGYTEAFF. The sequenced part of the CDR3 DNA is TGTGCCAGCAGTGAGGTGCAGGGGTACACTGAA.